Following are 25 T cell receptor beta chains from one sample sequenced in a study of early T cells in non-severe SARS-CoV-2 infection. TCRdb reprocessed the 5' RACE reads via MiXCR and lists one record per CDR3 protein. The repertoire consists of 90,000 to 100,000 distinct CDR3 sequences, with roughly 13% occurring once and the leading ten covering over 2%. The specimen was whole blood. These receptors all stem from an adult who was a healthcare worker with PCR-confirmed SARS-CoV-2 infection or an uninfected control (not recorded which).

This clonotype has a count of ten or more. The rearrangement uses TRBV11-2 and TRBJ2-2; D is unresolved. Trimming took 0 bases from V and 5 from J, leaving 4 bases between them. The CDR3 runs 13 residues. CDR1 SGHAT and CDR2 FQNNGV come from the germline V gene. DNA of the CDR3: TGTGCCAGCAGCTTAGACTATACCGGGGAGCTGTTTTTT. This gives the protein CASSLDYTGELFF.

This clonotype was seen at least ten times. The chain couples TRBV20-1 to TRBJ2-1, with 9 bases matching TRBD2. Germline V gene data show CDR1 as DFQATT and CDR2 as SNEGSKA (reference sequence). V gave up 1 base and J gave up 5 bases; unmatched junction bases: 6. The CDR3 spans 15 residues. The CDR3 sequence is CSARVAGGLNNEQFF. CDR3 nucleotides: TGCAGTGCTAGAGTGGCGGGGGGGCTCAACAATGAGCAGTTCTTC.

This clonotype has only one observation. This may arise from a read error, as a much more abundant clone is one base away. The V gene is TRBV12-3 or TRBV12-4, the J gene TRBJ1-1; D is perhaps TRBD1 (5 bases). The CDR3 loop spans 14 amino acids. The chain's CDR3 is CPSRTGGMNTEAFF. The CDR3 coding sequence is TGTCCCAGCAGAACCGGGGGAATGAACACTGAAGCTTTCTTT.

This clonotype has a count of ten or more. The chain has TRBV6-5 and TRBJ2-7, with D possibly TRBD1 on 5 matching bases. CDR1 MNHEY and CDR2 SVGAGI come from the germline V gene. Trimming shortened V by 0 bases and J by 6 bases, and 15 bases separated the two germline ends. This CDR3 is 15 amino acids long. The CDR3 spells CASSYSIRRRAEQYF. DNA for the CDR3: TGTGCCAGCAGTTACTCGATACGTCGCAGGGCCGAGCAGTACTTC.

DNA of the CDR3: TGTGCCAGTACCCTGATGGGCTACACCTTC. It specifies CASTLMGYTF. This chain connects TRBV19 to TRBJ1-2; no reliable D call. This CDR3 region has 10 residues. Between the trimmed V and J ends, which lost 7 bases and 8 bases, there was a span of 8 bases. Germline CDR1 LNHDA, CDR2 SQIVND (reference sequence).

This chain links TRBV29-1 with TRBJ2-1, with 9 bases lining up with TRBD2. The ends lost 0 bases at V and 4 bases at J; junction bases unmatched: 7. Germline V gene sequence: CDR1 SQVTM, CDR2 ANQGSEA. The CDR3 length is 16 residues. The CDR3 is CSVEDRAGGRYNEQFF. As DNA, the CDR3 is TGCAGCGTTGAAGATAGAGCGGGGGGCCGTTACAATGAGCAGTTCTTC.

This clonotype was detected ten times or more. This chain joins TRBV11-2 and TRBJ1-1; D is unclear. CDR1 and CDR2 (germline): SGHAT, FQNNGV. V lost 1 base to trimming and J lost 1 base, with 4 bases between them. CDR3 size: 13 residues. The CDR3, as DNA: TGTGCCAGCAGCTTAGTGAGGAACACTGAAGCTTTCTTT. Its protein is CASSLVRNTEAFF. Combining the CDR3 with reference TRBV11-2 and TRBJ1-1 gives the whole variable domain EAGVAQSPRYKIIEKRQSVAFWCNPISGHATLYWYQQILGQGPKLLIQFQNNGVVDDSQLPKDRFSAERLKGVDSTLKIQPAKLEDSAVYLCASSLVRNTEAFFGQGTRLTVV.

This clonotype was recorded at least ten times. The chain recombines TRBV3-1 with TRBJ1-5; TRBD1 matches 11 bases. This CDR3 spans 15 amino acids. Germline CDR1 reads LGHDT; CDR2 reads YNNKEL (reference sequence). After removal of 3 bases from V and 4 bases from J, the junction contained 2 bases not matched to a gene. This CDR3 is CASSHRDRGNQPQHF. The DNA for the CDR3 is TGTGCCAGCAGCCATAGGGACAGGGGGAATCAGCCCCAGCATTTT.

The chain links TRBV28 to TRBJ2-7; D gene unclear. From germline, CDR1 is MDHEN and CDR2 SYDVKM. V was cut by 2 bases and J by 3 bases, with 5 bases left in between. CDR3 length: 12 amino acids. Here the CDR3 reads CASSLVYYEQYF. The CDR3 DNA reads TGTGCCAGCAGTTTAGTGTACTACGAGCAGTACTTC.

This clonotype has a count of ten or more. V and J are TRBV29-1 and TRBJ1-1, with a possible D match to TRBD1 (6 bases). Germline V lookup: CDR1 SQVTM, CDR2 ANQGSEA. With 2 bases removed from V and 10 bases from J, the gap between germline ends came to 23 bases. The CDR3 is 15 residues long. The CDR3 reads CSVEIGTGGARGAFF. The CDR3 DNA is TGCAGCGTTGAAATTGGCACCGGGGGCGCCAGGGGAGCTTTCTTT.

This chain links TRBV6-6 with TRBJ2-7; D not certain. Germline CDR1 reads MNHNY; CDR2 reads SVGAGI (reference sequence). V lost 0 bases and J lost 1, with 4 bases in between. This CDR3 is built from 13 residues. This CDR3 reads CASSYSQSYEQYF. CDR3 coding DNA: TGTGCCAGCAGTTACTCCCAATCCTACGAGCAGTACTTC.

There are a few counts of this clonotype. The J gene is TRBJ2-4, the V gene TRBV2; D is ambiguous. The CDR3 covers 12 residues. Germline CDR1 SNHLY, CDR2 FYNNEI. Trimming removed 3 bases at V and 6 bases at J, with 6 bases between. The DNA for the CDR3 is TGTGCCAGCAGTGATTTTGGAAACATTCAGTACTTC. Translating gives CASSDFGNIQYF.

This clonotype was seen at least ten times. The J gene is TRBJ2-7, the V gene TRBV5-1; possibly TRBD1 or TRBD2 for D (5 bases each). The CDR3 loop spans 14 amino acids. Trimming removed 4 bases from V and 2 bases from J, with 13 bases in between. Germline lookup yields CDR1 SGHRS and CDR2 YFSETQ. The CDR3 bases are TGCGCCAGCAGCCCGGGACCGCCGACCTACGAGCAGTACTTC. Protein product: CASSPGPPTYEQYF.

This clonotype has at least ten counts. The V gene is TRBV7-2, the J gene TRBJ1-5; no firm D call. V lost 1 base to trimming and J lost 8 bases, with 9 bases between them. Germline V gives CDR1 SGHTA, CDR2 FQGNSA. The CDR3 has 13 amino acids. CDR3 sequence (DNA): TGTGCCAGCAGCTTAGTGGGGAGGGAGCCCCAGCATTTT. Its protein product is CASSLVGREPQHF.

This clonotype has ten or more counts. The rearrangement links TRBV9 to TRBJ2-5, with TRBD2 matching 9 bases. This CDR3 has 13 amino acids. After removal of 4 bases from V and 3 bases from J, the junction contained 1 base not matched to a gene. Germline loops: CDR1 SGDLS, CDR2 YYNGEE. CDR3 amino acids: CASSLAGKETQYF. In DNA form, the CDR3 reads TGTGCCAGCAGCCTAGCGGGGAAAGAGACCCAGTACTTC. Using reference TRBV9 and TRBJ2-5 for the parts outside the CDR3, the full variable domain is DSGVTQTPKHLITATGQRVTLRCSPRSGDLSVYWYQQSLDQGLQFLIQYYNGEERAKGNILERFSAQQFPDLHSELNLSSLELGDSALYFCASSLAGKETQYFGPGTRLLVL.

This clonotype was counted at least ten times. The chain recombines TRBV7-9 with TRBJ2-7, with 7 bases lining up with TRBD2. V was pared by 5 bases and J by 3 bases, with 10 bases of the junction left unmatched. Germline V gene data show CDR1 as SEHNR and CDR2 as FQNEAQ (reference sequence). This CDR3 contains 15 residues. Written as DNA, the CDR3 is TGTGCCAGCAGCCTCCTCTCGGGAGGCCTCTACGAGCAGTACTTC. Its protein is CASSLLSGGLYEQYF.

This clonotype was seen many times. V is TRBV6-5 and J is TRBJ1-1, with D possibly matching TRBD1 (6 bases). There are 13 residues in the CDR3. Trimming took 2 bases from V and 4 from J, leaving 8 bases between them. Germline loops: CDR1 MNHEY, CDR2 SVGAGI. This CDR3 reads CASSYKGGTEAFF. The CDR3 DNA is TGTGCCAGCAGTTACAAGGGGGGCACTGAAGCTTTCTTT.

This clonotype has a handful of counts. V usage is TRBV2 and J usage is TRBJ1-1; no firm D call. The CDR3 spans 13 residues. Germline V gene lookup returns CDR1 SNHLY and CDR2 FYNNEI. Trimming stripped 3 bases from V and 1 base from J, with 6 bases between. CDR3 protein: CASSEETNTEAFF. The CDR3 coding sequence is TGTGCCAGCAGTGAGGAGACGAACACTGAAGCTTTCTTT.

At least ten counts were recorded for this clonotype. The rearrangement joins TRBV6-2 or TRBV6-3 to TRBJ2-3; D is ambiguous. The length of the CDR3 is 15 residues. Germline V gene data show CDR1 as MNHEY and CDR2 as SVGEGT. V lost 6 bases and J lost 1, with 14 bases in between. The CDR3, as DNA: TGTGCCAGCAGGGGCCCAGCGTACCGCACAGATACGCAGTATTTT. It translates to CASRGPAYRTDTQYF.

V and J are TRBV7-2 and TRBJ1-5; no firm D call. The CDR3 runs 13 residues. The ends were cut back, 1 base at V and 7 bases at J, with 8 bases in the middle. Germline V lookup: CDR1 SGHTA, CDR2 FQGNSA. As DNA, the CDR3 is TGTGCCAGCAGCTTAGTGGGAGGCCAGCCCCAGCATTTT. Encoded protein: CASSLVGGQPQHF.

This clonotype was detected only a few times. The chain carries TRBV7-6 and TRBJ2-7; no definite D call. The V gene's germline CDR1 is SGHVS and CDR2 FNYEAQ. The CDR3 totals 15 residues. Trimming stripped 3 bases from V and 1 base from J, with 13 bases between. In nucleotides, the CDR3 is TGTGCCAGCAGCTTCTCACCAGACACGTCCTACGAGCAGTACTTC. Translating it yields CASSFSPDTSYEQYF.

This clonotype was observed a handful of times. The chain employs TRBV5-1 and TRBJ2-1; D is ambiguous. In germline, CDR1 is SGHRS, CDR2 YFSETQ. The CDR3 sequence is 14 residues long. V lost 0 bases and J 8 bases, leaving 12 bases between the germline ends. The CDR3 sequence is CASSLAGLEDEQFF. CDR3 DNA sequence: TGCGCCAGCAGCTTGGCTGGCTTAGAGGATGAGCAGTTCTTC.

This clonotype has ten or more counts. This sequence joins TRBV10-3 and TRBJ2-3, with D perhaps matching TRBD2 (5 bases). This CDR3 comprises 13 residues. Trimming shortened V by 2 bases and J by 2 bases, and 5 bases separated the two germline ends. Germline assignment: CDR1 ENHRY and CDR2 SYGVKD. CDR3 sequence reads: CAISEGLTDTQYF. Here the CDR3 DNA reads TGTGCCATCAGTGAGGGACTCACAGATACGCAGTATTTT.

This clonotype was observed a single time. A read error may be the cause here, since a much bigger clone is one base away. The V call is TRBV10-3, the J call TRBJ2-3, with a possible D match to TRBD1 (6 bases). This CDR3 spans 13 amino acids. Germline values: CDR1 ENHRY, CDR2 SYGVKD. In DNA form, the CDR3 reads TGTGCCATCAGGGACAGCTCCACAGATACGCACTATTTT. It specifies CAIRDSSTDTHYF.

This clonotype occurred a few times. V is TRBV7-2 and J is TRBJ1-5; possibly TRBD1 for D (6 bases). V lost 3 bases to trimming and J lost 2 bases, with 8 bases between them. Germline CDR1 and CDR2: SGHTA and FQGNSA. The length of the CDR3 is 14 residues. The CDR3, as DNA: TGTGCCAGCAGCTTGAGGGGGGGCAATCAGCCCCAGCATTTT. Its protein product is CASSLRGGNQPQHF.